This T cell receptor beta chain comes out of a study of blood T cell repertoires in COVID-19. Study-level background: The United States, Italy and Spain were the sources of the acute and convalescent COVID-19 samples.

The CDR3 totals 13 residues. Trimming at V came to 2 bases and at J to 12 bases, leaving 7 bases not matched to a gene. The germline V gene has CDR1 SGHTA and CDR2 FQGTGA. Clones were sequenced by immunoSEQ multiplex PCR, and TCRdb holds only the in-frame ones, with some missing. The sample has about 250,000 clones, roughly 80% seen once. The TCR sequence derives from a middle-aged man who had been exposed to COVID-19. Sequences were obtained from PBMCs or T cells enriched from blood (not recorded which). The gene calls are TRBV7-3 and TRBJ1-1, with TRBD1 identical over 9 bases. In nucleotides, the CDR3 is TGTGCCAGCAGCTTACGGGACAGGGATGCGACTTTCTTT. It translates to CASSLRDRDATFF. Variable domain in full (rest from reference TRBV7-3 and TRBJ1-1): GAGVSQTPSNKVTEKGKYVELRCDPISGHTALYWYRQSLGQGPEFLIYFQGTGAADDSGLPNDRFFAVRPEGSVSTLKIQRTERGDSAVYLCASSLRDRDATFFGQGTRLTVV.